Shown below are 24 T cell receptor beta chains from a single sample sequenced in a study of CD8+ T cells in alopecia areata. About 5 patients' sorted CD4+ cells yielded CD25+CD127- cells. The authors extracted RNA and reverse transcribed it into cDNA as the sequencing template. Some clones are missing from TCRdb's copy, which holds only in-frame ones; the method was immunoSEQ multiplex PCR. The table includes about 20,000 clones, roughly three fifths detected once. Input material: CD4+ Tregs sorted from blood. Source of these receptors: a human donor with alopecia areata.

The rearrangement uses TRBV6-1 and TRBJ2-7; the match to TRBD1 covers 9 bases. V shed 6 bases and J 4 bases; nucleotides not matched to a gene: 7. CDR1 and CDR2 (germline): MNHNS, SASEGT. The CDR3 sequence is 14 residues long. CDR3 sequence (DNA): TGTGCCAGCAGATTAGACAGGGGGAGTTACGAGCAGTACTTC. This gives the protein CASRLDRGSYEQYF.

The chain links TRBV23-1 to TRBJ2-5, with D unclear. TRBV23-1 is given ORF status, its function remaining uncertain. This CDR3 contains 16 residues. V gave up 0 bases and J gave up 2 bases, with 13 bases separating them. The CDR3 sequence: CASSQSFPVIQETQYF. As DNA, the CDR3 is TGCGCCAGCAGTCAATCGTTCCCAGTCATACAAGAGACCCAGTACTTC.

The CDR3 here is CASSPLREWRGNEQFF. In nucleotides, the CDR3 is TGTGCCAGCAGTCCGCTTCGGGAGTGGCGGGGCAATGAGCAGTTCTTC. The gene calls are TRBV28 and TRBJ2-1; a possible D gene is TRBD2 (6 bases). CDR1 is MDHEN and CDR2 is SYDVKM in the germline V gene. V dropped 5 bases and J dropped 6 bases, with 20 bases sitting between them. The CDR3 extends over 16 amino acids. The whole variable domain, filled in from reference TRBV28 and TRBJ2-1, reads DVKVTQSSRYLVKRTGEKVFLECVQDMDHENMFWYRQDPGLGLRLIYFSYDVKMKEKGDIPEGYSVSREKKERFSLILESASTNQTSMYLCASSPLREWRGNEQFFGPGTRLTVL.

The rearrangement links TRBV7-8 to TRBJ2-7; D unresolved. The V gene lost 2 bases and the J gene lost 1 base, with 9 bases spanning the gap. The CDR3 is made up of 14 amino acids. Per the germline V gene, CDR1 is SGHVS and CDR2 is FQNEAQ. The CDR3 DNA sequence: TGTGCCAGCAGCTTACGATCGTCTTCCTACGAGCAGTACTTC. Translation gives CASSLRSSSYEQYF.

This clone was detected once. The J gene is TRBJ2-3, the V gene TRBV7-3; D tentatively reads TRBD1 or TRBD2 (5 bases each). V was shortened by 5 bases and J by 2 bases, with 20 bases between the two germline ends. CDR1 and CDR2 (germline): SGHTA, FQGTGA. CDR3 length equals 17 residues. The CDR3 nucleotides read TGTGCCAGCAGCAGAACTCCGGGACCTCTCGTCACAGATACGCAGTATTTT. Translated: CASSRTPGPLVTDTQYF. Full variable domain (missing parts from reference TRBV7-3 and TRBJ2-3): GAGVSQTPSNKVTEKGKYVELRCDPISGHTALYWYRQSLGQGPEFLIYFQGTGAADDSGLPNDRFFAVRPEGSVSTLKIQRTERGDSAVYLCASSRTPGPLVTDTQYFGPGTRLTVL.

This clone was counted between two and nine times. This rearrangement joins TRBV11-2 to TRBJ2-6, with D unresolved. The germline gives CDR1 SGHAT, CDR2 FQNNGV. V shed 5 bases and J shed 2 bases, with 16 bases lying between them. The CDR3 contains 17 residues. The CDR3 protein is CASSPHLVGAGANVLTF. The CDR3 DNA reads TGTGCCAGCAGCCCCCACCTCGTCGGAGCTGGGGCCAACGTCCTGACTTTC.

The chain carries TRBV29-1 and TRBJ1-5; D is unresolved. CDR1 is SQVTM, CDR2 ANQGSEA, per germline. The CDR3 has 15 residues. With 0 bases removed from V and 3 bases from J, the gap between germline ends came to 12 bases. CDR3 protein: CSVEDGSAINQPQHF. CDR3 coding DNA: TGCAGCGTTGAAGATGGGTCAGCTATCAATCAGCCCCAGCATTTT.

The chain is built from TRBV5-4 and TRBJ2-5, with D possibly matching TRBD2 (6 bases). Trimming took 2 bases from V and 5 from J, leaving 10 bases between them. CDR1 SGHNT and CDR2 YYREEE come from the germline V gene (reference sequence). This CDR3 has 13 amino acids. DNA for the CDR3: TGTGCCAGCAGCTTCGGGACTTTGGAGACCCAGTACTTC. Amino acids: CASSFGTLETQYF.

The rearrangement links TRBV18 to TRBJ2-7; D ambiguous. Trimming pared 3 bases from V and 5 bases from J, leaving 5 bases between. CDR3 length: 11 residues. The germline V gene has CDR1 KGHSH and CDR2 LQKENI. The CDR3 sequence: CASSPGDEQYF. CDR3 coding DNA: TGTGCCAGCTCACCTGGGGACGAGCAGTACTTC.

The chain recombines TRBV28 with TRBJ2-7; D remains unclear. The length of the CDR3 is 15 residues. CDR1 is MDHEN and CDR2 is SYDVKM in the germline V gene. V lost 4 bases and J lost 1, with 14 bases in between. CDR3 region: CASSSSSTGSYEQYF. The CDR3 nucleotides are TGTGCCAGCAGTTCCTCCTCAACCGGGTCCTACGAGCAGTACTTC. Filled out from reference TRBV28 and TRBJ2-7, the complete variable domain reads DVKVTQSSRYLVKRTGEKVFLECVQDMDHENMFWYRQDPGLGLRLIYFSYDVKMKEKGDIPEGYSVSREKKERFSLILESASTNQTSMYLCASSSSSTGSYEQYFGPGTRLTVT.

The V gene is TRBV18, the J gene TRBJ2-2; D unclear. The CDR3 has 14 amino acids. Trimming took off 0 bases at V and 6 bases at J, with 8 bases between the two ends. From germline, CDR1 is KGHSH and CDR2 LQKENI. The CDR3 here is CASSPPARAGELFF. CDR3 bases: TGTGCCAGCTCACCACCGGCCCGGGCCGGGGAGCTGTTTTTT. Drawing the rest from reference TRBV18 and TRBJ2-2, the complete variable domain is NAGVMQNPRHLVRRRGQEARLRCSPMKGHSHVYWYRQLPEEGLKFMVYLQKENIIDESGMPKERFSAEFPKEGPSILRIQQVVRGDSAAYFCASSPPARAGELFFGEGSRLTVL.

V usage is TRBV7-9 and J usage is TRBJ1-1; TRBD1 might be the D (6 bases). Germline CDR1 and CDR2: SEHNR and FQNEAQ (reference sequence). The V end was cut by 4 bases, the J end by 7 bases, with 13 bases between. The CDR3 contains 13 residues. Here the CDR3 reads CASSSRGEGEAFF. The CDR3, as DNA: TGTGCCAGCAGCTCTAGGGGGGAGGGTGAAGCTTTCTTT.

V usage is TRBV5-1 and J usage is TRBJ1-1; D is unresolved. The CDR3 totals 15 residues. Germline V lookup: CDR1 SGHRS, CDR2 YFSETQ. Between the trimmed V and J ends, which lost 0 bases and 0 bases, there was a span of 9 bases. The CDR3 nucleotides read TGCGCCAGCAGCTTGGGGGTCAACCTGAACACTGAAGCTTTCTTT. It yields the protein CASSLGVNLNTEAFF.

The rearrangement links TRBV29-1 to TRBJ1-5; no reliable D call. The CDR3 is made up of 13 amino acids. The ends were cut back, 5 bases at V and 5 bases at J, with 13 bases in the middle. CDR1 and CDR2 from the germline V gene are SQVTM and ANQGSEA. CDR3 sequence (DNA): TGCAGCGTTATCGGAGGTGGGGATCAGCCCCAGCATTTT. Translation: CSVIGGGDQPQHF.

The J gene is TRBJ1-4, the V gene TRBV7-2, with D perhaps matching TRBD1 (6 bases). The V and J ends lost 0 bases and 6 bases respectively, with 14 bases between them. Germline V gives CDR1 SGHTA, CDR2 FQGNSA. The CDR3 length is 16 residues. The CDR3 nucleotides read TGTGCCAGCAGCTTAGCGTCTACAGGGATTCATGAAAAACTGTTTTTT. This encodes CASSLASTGIHEKLFF.

The chain has TRBV5-1 and TRBJ1-5, with TRBD1 as a possible D gene (5 bases). V lost 4 bases and J 0 bases, leaving 11 bases between the germline ends. The CDR3 totals 15 residues. Germline CDR1 reads SGHRS; CDR2 reads YFSETQ. The CDR3 region is CASSADSNSNQPQHF. The CDR3 DNA reads TGCGCCAGCAGCGCCGACAGCAATAGCAATCAGCCCCAGCATTTT.

The chain uses TRBV28 and TRBJ1-1; perhaps TRBD1 as D (6 bases). The V end lost 0 bases, the J end lost 1 base, and 9 bases lay between the germline ends. Germline assignment: CDR1 MDHEN and CDR2 SYDVKM. This CDR3 spans 15 amino acids. CDR3 residues: CASSLWGRGNTEAFF. In DNA, the CDR3 is TGTGCCAGCAGTTTATGGGGCAGGGGGAACACTGAAGCTTTCTTT.

The V call is TRBV27, the J call TRBJ2-7; 8 nucleotides line up with TRBD1. Germline values: CDR1 MNHEY, CDR2 SMNVEV (reference sequence). The CDR3 runs 16 residues. The ends lost 1 base at V and 5 bases at J; junction bases unmatched: 10. CDR3 sequence (DNA): TGTGCCAGCAGTTTATACGGACAGGGTGCAGTAAACGAGCAGTACTTC. Translated: CASSLYGQGAVNEQYF.

This clone was counted a few times. V gene TRBV2 combines with J gene TRBJ1-5; D is unresolved. There are 10 residues in the CDR3. Germline V CDR1 and CDR2: SNHLY, FYNNEI. Trimming left V 8 bases short and J 5 bases short, with 4 bases between. CDR3 coding DNA: TGTGCCAGCTTTGATCAGCCCCAGCATTTT. Its translation: CASFDQPQHF.

The chain joins TRBV7-9 to TRBJ2-5; TRBD2 is a possible D gene (6 bases). Germline lookup yields CDR1 SEHNR and CDR2 FQNEAQ (reference sequence). Trimming cost V 2 bases and J 5 bases, with 12 bases left between them. CDR3 length equals 14 residues. The CDR3 spells CASSLIGGVETQYF. The DNA for the CDR3 is TGTGCCAGCAGCTTAATCGGCGGGGTGGAGACCCAGTACTTC.

As to this clone: Germline and junction disagree at one end, which may indicate a read error. J is TRBJ2-1 and V is TRBV19, with a weak D call TRBD2 (5 bases). The length of the CDR3 is 13 residues. CDR1 and CDR2 (germline): LNHDA, SQIVND (reference sequence). The CDR3 nucleotides are TGTGCCAGTAGTAAATTGGATTCCAGGACTTCGATCTTC. It specifies CASSKLDSRTSIF.

The rearrangement joins TRBV5-1 to TRBJ2-7; 8 positions match TRBD1. CDR1 and CDR2 (germline): SGHRS, YFSETQ. The length of the CDR3 is 14 residues. The trim removed 0 bases at V and 6 bases at J, leaving 5 bases unmatched. The DNA of the CDR3 is TGCGCCAGCAGCTTGGGCAGGGGGCCTAGCGAGCAGTACTTC. Its translation: CASSLGRGPSEQYF.

The V and J genes are TRBV5-1 and TRBJ2-5; 12 bases map to TRBD2. CDR3 length equals 14 residues. From germline, CDR1 is SGHRS and CDR2 YFSETQ. Losses at the gene ends were 7 bases for V and 2 bases for J; bases not matched to a gene: 3. CDR3 loop: CASELAGGQETQYF. The CDR3 DNA reads as TGCGCCAGCGAACTAGCGGGGGGACAAGAGACCCAGTACTTC. Full variable domain (remainder filled in from reference TRBV5-1 and TRBJ2-5): KAGVTQTPRYLIKTRGQQVTLSCSPISGHRSVSWYQQTPGQGLQFLFEYFSETQRNKGNFPGRFSGRQFSNSRSEMNVSTLELGDSALYLCASELAGGQETQYFGPGTRLLVL.

The chain combines TRBV6-1 with TRBJ1-5; D remains unclear. V dropped 8 bases and J dropped 10 bases, with 12 bases sitting between them. Germline V gene lookup returns CDR1 MNHNS and CDR2 SASEGT. This CDR3 is 11 amino acids long. CDR3 sequence: CASGMYGPQHF. In DNA form, the CDR3 reads TGTGCCAGCGGCATGTACGGCCCCCAGCATTTT.